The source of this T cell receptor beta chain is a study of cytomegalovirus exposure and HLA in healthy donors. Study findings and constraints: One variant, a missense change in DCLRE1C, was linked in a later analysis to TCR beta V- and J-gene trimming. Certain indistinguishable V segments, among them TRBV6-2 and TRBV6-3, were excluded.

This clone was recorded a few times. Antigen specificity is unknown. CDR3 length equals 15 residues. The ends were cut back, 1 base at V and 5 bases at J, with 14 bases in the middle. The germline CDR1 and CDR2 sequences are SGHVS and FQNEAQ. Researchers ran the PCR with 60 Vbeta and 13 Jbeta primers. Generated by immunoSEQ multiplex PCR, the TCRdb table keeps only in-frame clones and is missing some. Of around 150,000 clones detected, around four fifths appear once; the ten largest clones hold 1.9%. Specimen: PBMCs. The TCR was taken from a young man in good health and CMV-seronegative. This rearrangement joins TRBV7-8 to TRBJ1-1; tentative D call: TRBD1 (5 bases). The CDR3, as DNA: TGTGCCAGCAGCTTAGAGGGGCCCAGGGTTACTGAAGCTTTCTTT. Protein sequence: CASSLEGPRVTEAFF.